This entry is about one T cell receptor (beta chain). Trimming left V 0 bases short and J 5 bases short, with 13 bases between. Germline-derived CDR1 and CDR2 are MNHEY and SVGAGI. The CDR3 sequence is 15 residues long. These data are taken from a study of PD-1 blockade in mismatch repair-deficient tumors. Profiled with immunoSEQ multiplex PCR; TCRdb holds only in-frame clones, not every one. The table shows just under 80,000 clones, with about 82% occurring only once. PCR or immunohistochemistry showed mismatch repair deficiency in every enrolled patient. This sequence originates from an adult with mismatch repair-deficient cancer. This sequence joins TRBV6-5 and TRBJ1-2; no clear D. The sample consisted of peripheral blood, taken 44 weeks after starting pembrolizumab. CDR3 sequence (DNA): TGTGCCAGCAGTTACTCGGTGTTCGGACCTTATGGCTACACCTTC. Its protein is CASSYSVFGPYGYTF.